The 19 T cell receptor beta chains below were found in one sample sequenced in a study of shared clonotypes between healthy human individuals. Libraries were prepared by immunoSEQ multiplex PCR; TCRdb keeps only in-frame clonotypes and omits some of them. In the table there are a few million clones, around 95% of which are singletons. Sequenced sample: naive CD4+ T cells sorted from blood. Subset defined: CD45RA+ positively selected. Receptor source: a man in his late teens or twenties in good health.

This chain links TRBV9 with TRBJ2-7, with D perhaps TRBD1 (6 bases). The CDR3 has 16 residues. V shed 0 bases and J shed 1 base, with 14 bases lying between them. Germline CDR1 SGDLS, CDR2 YYNGEE. The CDR3 DNA reads TGTGCCAGCAGCGTAGGAGGACAGAGCGTTTCCTACGAGCAGTACTTC. Amino acids: CASSVGGQSVSYEQYF.

V is TRBV5-4 and J is TRBJ2-7; 10 bases line up with TRBD2. This CDR3 is 16 amino acids long. Losses at the gene ends were 3 bases for V and 6 bases for J; bases not matched to a gene: 12. Germline CDR1 and CDR2: SGHNT and YYREEE (reference sequence). The CDR3 is CASSSRLSGRATEQYF. CDR3 in DNA: TGTGCCAGCAGCTCACGTTTAAGCGGGAGGGCCACCGAGCAGTACTTC. Combining the CDR3 with reference TRBV5-4 and TRBJ2-7 gives the whole variable domain ETGVTQSPTHLIKTRGQQVTLRCSSQSGHNTVSWYQQALGQGPQFIFQYYREEENGRGNFPPRFSGLQFPNYSSELNVNALELDDSALYLCASSSRLSGRATEQYFGPGTRLTVT.

V gene TRBV6-5 combines with J gene TRBJ2-1; 9 positions match TRBD2. The CDR3 loop spans 14 amino acids. Germline values: CDR1 MNHEY, CDR2 SVGAGI. With V trimmed by 0 bases and J by 8 bases, 2 bases remained unmatched. The CDR3 DNA reads as TGTGCCAGCAGTTACTCTAGCGGGAGTCATGAGCAGTTCTTC. Protein sequence: CASSYSSGSHEQFF.

The chain combines TRBV5-1 with TRBJ2-1; the match to TRBD2 covers 7 bases. There are 15 residues in the CDR3. Germline values: CDR1 SGHRS, CDR2 YFSETQ. The V segment lost 3 bases and the J segment 3 bases; nucleotides outside the gene matches: 6. The CDR3 spells CASSSTSVVYNEQFF. The CDR3 DNA reads TGCGCCAGCAGCTCTACTAGCGTGGTCTACAATGAGCAGTTCTTC.

V is TRBV6-1 and J is TRBJ2-2; D assignment may be TRBD1 or TRBD2 (5 bases each). This CDR3 has 15 residues. Germline-derived CDR1 and CDR2 are MNHNS and SASEGT. Trimming removed 6 bases from V and 1 base from J, with 12 bases in between. The CDR3 DNA sequence: TGTGCCAGCAGCCACCGGGACCTGAACACCGGGGAGCTGTTTTTT. Translating gives CASSHRDLNTGELFF.

A single count supports this clone. The chain carries TRBV5-1 and TRBJ2-7; TRBD1 aligns across 9 bases. The CDR3 has 15 residues. V lost 0 bases to trimming and J lost 5 bases; unmatched junction nucleotides: 6. CDR1 is SGHRS, CDR2 YFSETQ, per germline. Written as DNA, the CDR3 is TGCGCCAGCAGCTTGGGTGGGACAGGGACAAACGAGCAGTACTTC. It codes for CASSLGGTGTNEQYF.

This clone was recorded once. The chain joins TRBV19 to TRBJ2-1; TRBD2 aligns across 10 bases. The CDR3 spans 18 residues. V was clipped by 9 bases and J by 4 bases; unmatched bases: 18. Germline V gene data show CDR1 as LNHDA and CDR2 as SQIVND (reference sequence). The CDR3 spells CARVEISGGPLLYNEQFF. The CDR3 DNA follows: TGTGCCAGAGTAGAGATTAGCGGGGGGCCCCTATTGTACAATGAGCAGTTCTTC.

The sample holds one count of this clone. The chain has TRBV4-1 and TRBJ2-7; no reliable D call. The V end lost 4 bases, the J end lost 0 bases, and 13 bases lay between the germline ends. CDR3 length: 15 amino acids. The V gene's germline CDR1 is MGHRA and CDR2 YSYEKL. The CDR3 reads CASSPRGDPSYEQYF. In nucleotides, the CDR3 is TGCGCCAGCAGCCCGCGTGGAGACCCCTCCTACGAGCAGTACTTC.

For this clone: This specimen includes other DNA sequences encoding the same CDR3. This chain joins TRBV10-2 and TRBJ2-7; no definite D call. The CDR3 is made up of 11 amino acids. Germline CDR1 and CDR2: WSHSY and SAAADI. Trimming took off 1 base at V and 3 bases at J, with 1 base between the two ends. The CDR3 here is CASSEFYEQYF. The DNA for the CDR3 is TGCGCCAGCAGTGAGTTCTACGAGCAGTACTTC.

The rearrangement links TRBV10-3 to TRBJ1-5; the D gene is possibly TRBD1 (5 bases). V lost 0 bases, J lost 5 bases, and 14 bases lay in between. Per the germline V gene, CDR1 is ENHRY and CDR2 is SYGVKD. The CDR3 has 16 amino acids. Here the CDR3 DNA reads TGTGCCATCAGTGAGTCCGTGCCGGGGACTCATCAGCCCCAGCATTTT. It codes for CAISESVPGTHQPQHF.

In this sample, this clone turned up once. The CDR3 region has the DNA TGTGCCAGCAGTGAATTTGGGGCAGAACCTGGCTACACCTTC. Amino acids: CASSEFGAEPGYTF. The gene calls are TRBV25-1 and TRBJ1-2, with D possibly matching TRBD1 (5 bases). Trimming took 1 base from V and 7 from J, leaving 13 bases between them. The germline V gene has CDR1 MGHDK and CDR2 SYGVNS. This CDR3 region has 14 residues.

In its sample, this clone was seen once. The genes are TRBV29-1 and TRBJ2-6; D is ambiguous. The V gene's germline CDR1 is SQVTM and CDR2 ANQGSEA. This CDR3 region has 13 residues. V lost 3 bases to trimming and J lost 4 bases, with 7 bases between them. The CDR3 DNA follows: TGCAGCGTTGACTGGGCAGGGGCCAACGTCCTGACTTTC. Translating it yields CSVDWAGANVLTF.

This rearrangement joins TRBV4-3 to TRBJ1-1, with a tentative D call TRBD1 (6 bases). Trimming removed 1 base at V and 10 bases at J, with 19 bases between. From germline, CDR1 is LGHNA and CDR2 YSLEER. The CDR3 is 15 residues long. CDR3 residues: CASSQGPLAGGRAFF. The CDR3 region has the DNA TGCGCCAGCAGCCAAGGGCCCCTTGCCGGGGGGCGAGCTTTCTTT.

This chain joins TRBV28 and TRBJ1-5; tentatively, D is TRBD1 (5 bases). V was clipped by 1 base and J by 3 bases, with 13 bases between them. The CDR3 runs 16 residues. CDR1 is MDHEN, CDR2 SYDVKM, per germline. The CDR3 DNA follows: TGTGCCAGCAGTTTATCGGGGGACGCTATCAATCAGCCCCAGCATTTT. Protein sequence: CASSLSGDAINQPQHF.

CDR3 amino acids: CASSGQGYGYTF. The CDR3 region has the DNA TGTGCCAGCAGTGGACAGGGCTATGGCTACACCTTC. The J gene is TRBJ1-2, the V gene TRBV6-5; TRBD1 aligns across 8 bases. V lost 5 bases, J lost 4 bases, and 0 bases stayed unmatched. The CDR3 has 12 residues. Germline V gene lookup returns CDR1 MNHEY and CDR2 SVGAGI.

On this clone itself: In the same sample, other DNA sequences code for this CDR3. The V gene is TRBV4-1, the J gene TRBJ2-1; weak D call: TRBD1 (6 bases). Trimming removed 0 bases from V and 0 bases from J, with 9 bases in between. Germline-derived CDR1 and CDR2 are MGHRA and YSYEKL. The length of the CDR3 is 16 residues. The CDR3 DNA follows: TGCGCCAGCAGCCAAGATTTAGGGGGCTCCTACAATGAGCAGTTCTTC. It codes for CASSQDLGGSYNEQFF.

The chain carries TRBV19 and TRBJ2-2, with 9 positions matching TRBD1. Looked up from germline, CDR1 is LNHDA and CDR2 is SQIVND (reference sequence). CDR3 length: 15 amino acids. V trimming: 2 bases; J trimming: 6 bases; junction bases outside the gene matches: 4. Here the CDR3 DNA reads TGTGCCAGTAGTATACAACAGGGGGCGGCCGGGGAGCTGTTTTTT. It codes for CASSIQQGAAGELFF.

V is TRBV7-9 and J is TRBJ2-3; the D gene is possibly TRBD2 (6 bases). Trimming left V 2 bases short and J 7 bases short, with 16 bases between. Germline CDR1 SEHNR, CDR2 FQNEAQ (reference sequence). CDR3 length: 15 amino acids. CDR3: CASSLLAGGRNTQYF. The DNA for the CDR3 is TGTGCCAGCAGCTTACTAGCCGGGGGTAGGAATACGCAGTATTTT.

V gene TRBV27 combines with J gene TRBJ2-5; D is perhaps TRBD2 (5 bases). This CDR3 has 13 residues. CDR1 is MNHEY, CDR2 SMNVEV, per germline (reference sequence). Trimming pared 0 bases from V and 9 bases from J, leaving 11 bases between. CDR3 in amino acids: CASSLSWLGAQYF. The CDR3 coding sequence is TGTGCCAGCAGTTTATCCTGGCTGGGAGCCCAGTACTTC.